The T cell receptor beta chain under discussion was sequenced for a study of OX40 agonist ivuxolimab in advanced cancers. About the research overall: Patients with prior anti-PD-1, anti-PD-L1 or anti-CTLA-4 therapy were eligible; approximately 40% had some.

CDR1 and CDR2 (germline): SGHRS, YFSETQ. This CDR3 contains 15 residues. The ends were cut back, 5 bases at V and 3 bases at J, with 14 bases in the middle. This table comes from immunoSEQ multiplex PCR, and its TCRdb copy is limited to in-frame clones, with some not included. The sample yields around 100,000 clones, 85% to 90% seen once. This sequence originates from an adult with an advanced solid tumor such as melanoma, head and neck, liver or kidney cancer. The V call is TRBV5-1, the J call TRBJ2-2, with D possibly TRBD1 on 6 matching bases. The sample here was CD4+ or CD8+ T cells sorted from blood, taken in a trial of the OX40 agonist ivuxolimab. CDR3 sequence reads: CASSPAAGDTGELFF. CDR3 in DNA: TGCGCCAGCAGTCCCGCGGCAGGGGACACCGGGGAGCTGTTTTTT.